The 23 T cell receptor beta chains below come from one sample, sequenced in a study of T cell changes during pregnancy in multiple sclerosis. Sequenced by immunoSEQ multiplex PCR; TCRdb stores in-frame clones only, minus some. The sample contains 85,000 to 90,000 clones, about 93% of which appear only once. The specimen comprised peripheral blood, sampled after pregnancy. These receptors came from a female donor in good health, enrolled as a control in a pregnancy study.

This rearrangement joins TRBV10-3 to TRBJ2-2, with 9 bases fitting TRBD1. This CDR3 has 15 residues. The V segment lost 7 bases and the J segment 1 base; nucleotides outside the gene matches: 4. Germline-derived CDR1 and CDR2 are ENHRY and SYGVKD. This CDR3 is CAINRDRENTGELFF. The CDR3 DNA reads TGTGCCATCAATCGGGACAGGGAGAACACCGGGGAGCTGTTTTTT.

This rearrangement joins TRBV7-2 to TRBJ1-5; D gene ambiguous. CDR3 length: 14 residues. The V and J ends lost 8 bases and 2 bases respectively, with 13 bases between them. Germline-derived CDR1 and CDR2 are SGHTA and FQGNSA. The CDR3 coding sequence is TGTGCCAGCCAAACGCGAATAGGCAATCAGCCCCAGCATTTT. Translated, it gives CASQTRIGNQPQHF.

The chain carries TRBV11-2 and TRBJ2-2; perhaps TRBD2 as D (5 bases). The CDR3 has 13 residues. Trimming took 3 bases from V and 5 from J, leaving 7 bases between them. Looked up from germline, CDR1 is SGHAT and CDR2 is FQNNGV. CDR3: CASSFGVTGELFF. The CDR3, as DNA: TGTGCCAGCAGCTTCGGGGTTACCGGGGAGCTGTTTTTT. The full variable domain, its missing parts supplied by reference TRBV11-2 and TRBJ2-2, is EAGVAQSPRYKIIEKRQSVAFWCNPISGHATLYWYQQILGQGPKLLIQFQNNGVVDDSQLPKDRFSAERLKGVDSTLKIQPAKLEDSAVYLCASSFGVTGELFFGEGSRLTVL.

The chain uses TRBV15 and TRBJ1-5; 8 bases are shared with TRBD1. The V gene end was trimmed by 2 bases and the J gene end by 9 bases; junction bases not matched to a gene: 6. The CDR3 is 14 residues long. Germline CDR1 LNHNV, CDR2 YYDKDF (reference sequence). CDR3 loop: CATSRQITGGPQHF. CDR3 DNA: TGTGCCACCAGCAGACAAATTACAGGGGGGCCCCAGCATTTT.

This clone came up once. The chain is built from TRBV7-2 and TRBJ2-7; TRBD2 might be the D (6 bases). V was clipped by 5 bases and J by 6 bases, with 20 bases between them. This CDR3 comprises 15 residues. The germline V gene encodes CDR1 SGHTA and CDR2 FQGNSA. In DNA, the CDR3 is TGTGCCAGCAGCCCCCGCTCTCGCGGGGCAGGCGAGCAGTACTTC. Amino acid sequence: CASSPRSRGAGEQYF.

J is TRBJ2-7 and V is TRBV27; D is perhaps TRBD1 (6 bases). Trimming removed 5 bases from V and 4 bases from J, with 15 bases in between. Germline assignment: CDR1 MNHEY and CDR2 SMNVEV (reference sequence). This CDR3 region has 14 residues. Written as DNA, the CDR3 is TGTGCCAGCAGTGTCATGACAGGAAGATACGAGCAGTACTTC. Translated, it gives CASSVMTGRYEQYF.

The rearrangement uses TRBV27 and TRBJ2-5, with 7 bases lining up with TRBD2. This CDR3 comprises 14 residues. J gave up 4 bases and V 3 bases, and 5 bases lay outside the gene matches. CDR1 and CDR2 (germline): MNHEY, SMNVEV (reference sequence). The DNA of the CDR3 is TGTGCCAGCAGTTTCGCGGGGGTAGGAGAGACCCAGTACTTC. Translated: CASSFAGVGETQYF.

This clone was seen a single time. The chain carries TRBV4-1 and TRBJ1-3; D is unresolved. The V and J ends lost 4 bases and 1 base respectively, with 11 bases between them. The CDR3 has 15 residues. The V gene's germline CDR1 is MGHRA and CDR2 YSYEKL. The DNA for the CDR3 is TGCGCCAGCAGCCTCTATGCTAGGTCTGGAAACACCATATATTTT. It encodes CASSLYARSGNTIYF.

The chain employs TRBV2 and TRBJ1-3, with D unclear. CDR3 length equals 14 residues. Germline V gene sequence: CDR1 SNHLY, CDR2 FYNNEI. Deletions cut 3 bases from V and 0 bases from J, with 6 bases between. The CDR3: CASSEGSSGNTIYF. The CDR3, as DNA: TGTGCCAGCAGTGAGGGCTCCTCTGGAAACACCATATATTTT.

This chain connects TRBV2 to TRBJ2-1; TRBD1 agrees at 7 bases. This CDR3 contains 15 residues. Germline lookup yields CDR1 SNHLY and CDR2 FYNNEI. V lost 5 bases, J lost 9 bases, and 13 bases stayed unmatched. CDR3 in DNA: TGTGCCAGCAGTTTGACAGGGTCCCCTTTCGGTGAGCAGTTCTTC. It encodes CASSLTGSPFGEQFF.

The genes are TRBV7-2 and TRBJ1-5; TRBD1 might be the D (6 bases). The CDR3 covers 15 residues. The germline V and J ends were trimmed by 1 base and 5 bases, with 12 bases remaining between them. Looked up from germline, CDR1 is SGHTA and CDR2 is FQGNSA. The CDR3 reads CASSLEQGTHQPQHF. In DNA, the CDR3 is TGTGCCAGCAGCTTAGAACAGGGTACGCATCAGCCCCAGCATTTT. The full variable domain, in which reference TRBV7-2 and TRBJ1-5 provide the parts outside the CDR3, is GAGVSQSPSNKVTEKGKDVELRCDPISGHTALYWYRQSLGQGLEFLIYFQGNSAPDKSGLPSDRFSAERTGGSVSTLTIQRTQQEDSAVYLCASSLEQGTHQPQHFGDGTRLSIL.

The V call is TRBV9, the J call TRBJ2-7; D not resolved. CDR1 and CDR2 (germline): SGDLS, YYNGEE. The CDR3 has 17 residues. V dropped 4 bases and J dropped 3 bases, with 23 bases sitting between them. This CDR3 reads CASSLYEVQTYDYEQYF. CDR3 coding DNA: TGTGCCAGCAGCTTGTACGAAGTCCAGACTTATGACTACGAGCAGTACTTC.

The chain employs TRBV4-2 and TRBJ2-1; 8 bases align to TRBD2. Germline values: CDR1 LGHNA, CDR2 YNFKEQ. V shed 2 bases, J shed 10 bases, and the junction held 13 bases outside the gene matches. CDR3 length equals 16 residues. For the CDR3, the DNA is TGTGCCAGCAGCCAATTTCGTCGGGAGGGCCGAGGAGAGCAGTTCTTC. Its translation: CASSQFRREGRGEQFF.

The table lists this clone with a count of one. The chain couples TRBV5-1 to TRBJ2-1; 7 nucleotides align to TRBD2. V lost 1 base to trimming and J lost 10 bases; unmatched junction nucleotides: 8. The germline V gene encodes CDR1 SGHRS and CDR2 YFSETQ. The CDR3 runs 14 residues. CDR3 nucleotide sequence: TGCGCCAGCAGCTTGACAGCGACTAGCAGGGAGCAGTTCTTC. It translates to CASSLTATSREQFF.

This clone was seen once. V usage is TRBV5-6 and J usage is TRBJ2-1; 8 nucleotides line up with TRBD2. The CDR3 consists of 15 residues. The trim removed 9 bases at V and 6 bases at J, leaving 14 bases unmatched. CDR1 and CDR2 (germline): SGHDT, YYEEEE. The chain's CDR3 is CATQPQNGLANEQFF. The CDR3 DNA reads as TGTGCCACACAACCACAGAATGGACTAGCCAATGAGCAGTTCTTC. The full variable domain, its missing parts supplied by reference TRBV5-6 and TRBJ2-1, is DAGVTQSPTHLIKTRGQQVTLRCSPKSGHDTVSWYQQALGQGPQFIFQYYEEEERQRGNFPDRFSGHQFPNYSSELNVNALLLGDSALYLCATQPQNGLANEQFFGPGTRLTVL.

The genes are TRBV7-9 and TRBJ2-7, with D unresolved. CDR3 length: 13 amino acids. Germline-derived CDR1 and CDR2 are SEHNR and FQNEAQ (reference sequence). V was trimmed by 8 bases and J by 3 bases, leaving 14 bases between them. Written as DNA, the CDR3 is TGTGCCAGCTCTCCAGGTGCCCGCTACGAGCAGTACTTC. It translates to CASSPGARYEQYF.

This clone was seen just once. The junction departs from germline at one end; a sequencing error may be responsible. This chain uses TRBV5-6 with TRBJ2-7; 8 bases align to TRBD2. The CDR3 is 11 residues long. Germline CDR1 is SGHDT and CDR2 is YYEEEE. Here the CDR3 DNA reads TGTGCCAGCAGCTTCCTGGGACTAGTCACATTC. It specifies CASSFLGLVTF.

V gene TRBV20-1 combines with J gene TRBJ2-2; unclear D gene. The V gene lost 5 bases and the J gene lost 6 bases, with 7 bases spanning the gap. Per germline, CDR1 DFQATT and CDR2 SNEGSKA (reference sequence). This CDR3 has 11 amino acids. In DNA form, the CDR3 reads TGCAGTGCTGGCAGTGCCGGGGAGCTGTTTTTT. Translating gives CSAGSAGELFF.

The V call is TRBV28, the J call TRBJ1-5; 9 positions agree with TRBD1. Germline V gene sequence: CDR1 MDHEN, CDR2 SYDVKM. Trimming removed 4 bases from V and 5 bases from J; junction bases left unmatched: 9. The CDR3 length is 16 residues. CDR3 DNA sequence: TGTGCCAGCAGTTCCCGGGACAGGGAATTCTATCAGCCCCAGCATTTT. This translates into CASSSRDREFYQPQHF.

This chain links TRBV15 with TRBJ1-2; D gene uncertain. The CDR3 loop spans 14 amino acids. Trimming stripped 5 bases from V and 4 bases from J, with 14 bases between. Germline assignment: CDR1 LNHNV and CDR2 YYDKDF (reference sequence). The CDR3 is CATSPRLDFYGYTF. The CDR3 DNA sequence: TGTGCCACCAGCCCCCGGTTGGACTTCTATGGCTACACCTTC.

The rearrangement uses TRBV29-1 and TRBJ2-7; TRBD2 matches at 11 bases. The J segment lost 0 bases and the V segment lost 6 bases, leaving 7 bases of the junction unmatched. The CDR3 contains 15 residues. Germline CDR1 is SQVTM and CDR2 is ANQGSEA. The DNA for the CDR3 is TGCAGCGTGGGGGCCGGGACTAGCGGCTCCTACGAGCAGTACTTC. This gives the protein CSVGAGTSGSYEQYF.

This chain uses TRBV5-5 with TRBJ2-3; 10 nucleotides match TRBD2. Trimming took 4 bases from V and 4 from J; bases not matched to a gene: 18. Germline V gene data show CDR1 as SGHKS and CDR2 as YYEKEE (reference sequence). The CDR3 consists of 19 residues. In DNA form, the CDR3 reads TGTGCCAGCAGCCCCCGGTGGTCTAGCGGGAGTAGTATCCCAGATACGCAGTATTTT. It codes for CASSPRWSSGSSIPDTQYF.

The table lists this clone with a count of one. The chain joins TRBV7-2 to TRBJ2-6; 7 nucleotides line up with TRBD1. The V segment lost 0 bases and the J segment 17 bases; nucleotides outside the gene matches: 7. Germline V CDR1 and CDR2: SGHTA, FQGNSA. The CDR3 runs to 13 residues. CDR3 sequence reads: CASSLARDSYVTF. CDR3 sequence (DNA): TGTGCCAGCAGCTTAGCCCGGGACAGCTACGTGACTTTC. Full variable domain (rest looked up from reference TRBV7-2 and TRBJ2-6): GAGVSQSPSNKVTEKGKDVELRCDPISGHTALYWYRQSLGQGLEFLIYFQGNSAPDKSGLPSDRFSAERTGGSVSTLTIQRTQQEDSAVYLCASSLARDSYVTFGAGSRLTVL.